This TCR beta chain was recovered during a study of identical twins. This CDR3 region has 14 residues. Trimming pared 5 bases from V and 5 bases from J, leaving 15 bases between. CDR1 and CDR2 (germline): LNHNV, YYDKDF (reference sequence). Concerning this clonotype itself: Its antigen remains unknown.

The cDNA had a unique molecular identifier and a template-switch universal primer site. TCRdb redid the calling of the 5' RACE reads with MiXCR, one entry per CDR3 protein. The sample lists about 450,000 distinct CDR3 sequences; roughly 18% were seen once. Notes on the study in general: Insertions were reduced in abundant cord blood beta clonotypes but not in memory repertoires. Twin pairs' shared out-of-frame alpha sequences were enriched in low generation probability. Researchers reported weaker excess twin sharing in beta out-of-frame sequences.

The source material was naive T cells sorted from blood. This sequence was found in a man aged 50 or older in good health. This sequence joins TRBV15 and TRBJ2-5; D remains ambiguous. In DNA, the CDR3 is TGTGCCACCAGCGAAATGCTAGATCCGGAGACCCAGTACTTC. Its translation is CATSEMLDPETQYF.